Sequencing of this T cell receptor (beta chain) was carried out in a study of blood T cell repertoires in COVID-19. Study in general: Acute and convalescent COVID-19 samples came from the United States, Italy and Spain. PBMCs, B-cell-depleted T cells, or T cells provided the cDNA or gDNA that made up the material.

In the authors' methods: Quantification of nucleated cells was approximated via reference gene primer amplification. Generated by immunoSEQ multiplex PCR, the TCRdb table keeps only in-frame clones and is missing some. The V and J calls and the clone size are those of that table, but D and trimming were determined from the DNA. The data contain about 160,000 clones, 65% to 85% of them seen just once; the ten biggest clones take up about 10%. Sequencing input: peripheral blood. This sequence was found in a man between 60 and 70 years old with active or convalescent COVID-19.

CDR3 coding DNA: TGTGCCAGCAGCAGATACAGGTACGAGCAGTACTTC. Its protein product is CASSRYRYEQYF. The rearrangement joins TRBV5-6 to TRBJ2-7, with D possibly being TRBD1 (5 bases). This CDR3 has 12 amino acids. Germline loops: CDR1 SGHDT, CDR2 YYEEEE. Trimming took 4 bases from V and 4 from J, leaving 9 bases between them. Supplemented by reference TRBV5-6 and TRBJ2-7, the full variable domain reads DAGVTQSPTHLIKTRGQQVTLRCSPKSGHDTVSWYQQALGQGPQFIFQYYEEEERQRGNFPDRFSGHQFPNYSSELNVNALLLGDSALYLCASSRYRYEQYFGPGTRLTVT.